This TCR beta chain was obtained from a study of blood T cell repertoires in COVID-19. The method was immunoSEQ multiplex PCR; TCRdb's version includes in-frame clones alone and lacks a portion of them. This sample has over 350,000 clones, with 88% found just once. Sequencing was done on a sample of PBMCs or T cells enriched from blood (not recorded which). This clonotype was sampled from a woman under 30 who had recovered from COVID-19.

DNA for the CDR3: TGTGCCAGCACCCGGCGACAGGGCGGTAATTCACCCCTCCACTTT. Its translation: CASTRRQGGNSPLHF. V is TRBV5-4 and J is TRBJ1-6; 7 bases are a match to TRBD1. V trimming: 6 bases; J trimming: 6 bases; junction bases outside the gene matches: 9. The germline V gene has CDR1 SGHNT and CDR2 YYREEE (reference sequence). There are 15 residues in the CDR3.